This record covers a single T cell receptor (beta chain). No cognate antigen has been identified for it. No per-base quality is available; no much larger clone lies one base away. These data belong to a study of T cells in Graves' hyperthyroidism and ophthalmopathy (dated by TCRdb to between 2019 and 2020). Concerning the study at large: Peripheral blood samples were taken at initial diagnosis, before any treatment was given. According to the paper, TCR Vbeta CDR3 sequencing was carried out on 120 to 150 peripheral blood samples, which came from 40 to 45 ophthalmopathy, 70 to 80 hyperthyroidism and approximately 17 progressor patients. For training and testing, the 100 or so patients in the discovery cohort were randomly divided in a 7:3 ratio. Once sampling was done, hyperthyroidism patients were given methimazole at a starting dose of 30 mg daily, whereas ophthalmopathy patients were given high-dose intravenous methylprednisolone. TCR V-J signatures able to tell the groups apart were searched for in a discovery cohort of about a hundred patients, of whom fewer than 45 had Graves' ophthalmopathy and roughly 57 had stable Graves' hyperthyroidism. Whether ophthalmopathy could be predicted prospectively was tested in an independent validation cohort made up of under 20 hyperthyroidism patients plus 17 patients who later progressed to ophthalmopathy. In addition, the study compared T-cell repertoires in thyroid tissue and in blood from several Graves' hyperthyroidism patients.

Moderately to severely active disease, a Clinical Activity Score of at least 3, a NOSPECS grade of at least 4, and a duration under 3 months were present in ophthalmopathy patients. Any patient with an uncontrolled infection, another autoimmune disease, pregnancy or lactation was excluded. Diagnoses were established on the basis of clinical symptoms, serum thyroxine and TRAb, thyroid ultrasound, and orbital computed tomography. PBMCs were separated from roughly 10 ml of fresh peripheral blood using Ficoll-Paque density gradient centrifugation. Trizol reagent was used to extract total RNA, and RNA quality was then checked on an Agilent 2100 Bioanalyzer. The TCR beta CDR3 regions were amplified from RNA transcripts. The first round of RT-PCR for the TCR CDR3 was performed with the HTBI primer set and the Qiagen OneStep RT-PCR kit. Libraries were constructed in a second round of multiplex PCR, after which size selection and purification were carried out. The libraries were sequenced on an Illumina HiSeq2000 using paired-end 100 bp reads. The published analysis was carried out like this. SOAPnuke was used to process the raw data, removing reads that contained adapters or uncalled bases, had a mean Phred below 15, or lacked an exact match to the constant primer or identifier. COPE v1.2.5 was used to merge the high-quality paired reads, and each unique nucleotide sequence was defined as a clonotype. MiTCR v1.1 was used to align clonotypes to the IMGT TRBV, TRBD and TRBJ reference segments. The analysis included only V-J combinations with a frequency above 0.0001, which together covered approximately 99% of the repertoires. A TCS score was defined as the ratio of F50 (clonal expansion) to E x V (chaos), with BLOSUM62-based TCRdist applied between CDR3 peptides within each V-J. Welch's t-statistics and random forest reduced fewer than 550 V-J features to roughly 13, which were used in a naive Bayes classifier (R e1071). TCRdb reanalyzed the raw reads on its own, using fastp at Q25 for trimming and MiXCR for clone calling, and kept in-frame beta chains. One record per CDR3 amino acid sequence lists the most common genes and DNA. The V and J calls and clone size come from TCRdb's table, not from the authors' own analysis. Across this sample there are approximately 600,000 distinct CDR3 sequences, with 20% seen only once. The leading ten clones occupy around a third of the sample.

General conclusions and limits of the study: No statistical method was used to fix the sample size in advance, and group allocation was not hidden from the investigators. Blood samples also contained most of the expanded thyroid clonotypes (frequency above 0.001), which suggests that blood repertoires may reflect thyroid immune responses. A model built on a 13 V-J signature distinguished ophthalmopathy from stable hyperthyroidism, reaching around 90% sensitivity and about 81% specificity in cross-validation and 80%/75% in testing. In validation, the model predicted progression to ophthalmopathy a median of about 6.5 months before onset, with about 70% sensitivity and about 72% specificity.

The source of this sequence is a man between 25 and 39 years old with Graves' ophthalmopathy. Sequencing input: blood.

The nucleotide sequence reads TGCGCCAGCAGTCTCCTACGGGCGGGAGTTAGTACAGATACGCAGTATTTT. Its protein product is CASSLLRAGVSTDTQYF. The rearranged segments are TRBV5-1 and TRBJ2-3; 7 junctional bases match TRBD2. The germline V and J ends show losses of 5 bases and 3 bases respectively, and no gene match explains 15 bases of the junction. The CDR3 runs 17 residues from the cysteine to the phenylalanine. Solely the CDR3 DNA is kept, with 51 bases framed from the first base. The germline V gene supplies CDR1 SGHRS and CDR2 YFSETQ.